This T cell receptor beta chain was recorded in a study of blood T cell repertoires in COVID-19. The overall study: Specimens from acute and convalescent COVID-19 originated in the United States, Italy and Spain. Sample material is recorded as cDNA or gDNA derived from T cells, B-cell-depleted T cells, or PBMCs.

Methods used by the authors: Amplification from reference gene primers served as the basis for estimated nucleated cell counts. The data were produced by immunoSEQ multiplex PCR, yet TCRdb's version contains in-frame clones alone and is incomplete. Clone size and V and J calls were adopted from that table, with D and trimming inferred from the DNA. The table includes around 270,000 clones, roughly 90% detected once. The TCR comes from a man aged 30-40 years with acute or convalescent COVID-19. Sample: peripheral blood.

The CDR3 protein is CSATGKETQYF. The DNA of the CDR3 is TGCAGTGCTACAGGAAAAGAGACCCAGTACTTC. The chain recombines TRBV20-1 with TRBJ2-5; D remains unclear. The CDR3 spans 11 residues. CDR1 DFQATT and CDR2 SNEGSKA come from the germline V gene (reference sequence). Trimming took 4 bases from V and 3 from J, leaving 6 bases between them.